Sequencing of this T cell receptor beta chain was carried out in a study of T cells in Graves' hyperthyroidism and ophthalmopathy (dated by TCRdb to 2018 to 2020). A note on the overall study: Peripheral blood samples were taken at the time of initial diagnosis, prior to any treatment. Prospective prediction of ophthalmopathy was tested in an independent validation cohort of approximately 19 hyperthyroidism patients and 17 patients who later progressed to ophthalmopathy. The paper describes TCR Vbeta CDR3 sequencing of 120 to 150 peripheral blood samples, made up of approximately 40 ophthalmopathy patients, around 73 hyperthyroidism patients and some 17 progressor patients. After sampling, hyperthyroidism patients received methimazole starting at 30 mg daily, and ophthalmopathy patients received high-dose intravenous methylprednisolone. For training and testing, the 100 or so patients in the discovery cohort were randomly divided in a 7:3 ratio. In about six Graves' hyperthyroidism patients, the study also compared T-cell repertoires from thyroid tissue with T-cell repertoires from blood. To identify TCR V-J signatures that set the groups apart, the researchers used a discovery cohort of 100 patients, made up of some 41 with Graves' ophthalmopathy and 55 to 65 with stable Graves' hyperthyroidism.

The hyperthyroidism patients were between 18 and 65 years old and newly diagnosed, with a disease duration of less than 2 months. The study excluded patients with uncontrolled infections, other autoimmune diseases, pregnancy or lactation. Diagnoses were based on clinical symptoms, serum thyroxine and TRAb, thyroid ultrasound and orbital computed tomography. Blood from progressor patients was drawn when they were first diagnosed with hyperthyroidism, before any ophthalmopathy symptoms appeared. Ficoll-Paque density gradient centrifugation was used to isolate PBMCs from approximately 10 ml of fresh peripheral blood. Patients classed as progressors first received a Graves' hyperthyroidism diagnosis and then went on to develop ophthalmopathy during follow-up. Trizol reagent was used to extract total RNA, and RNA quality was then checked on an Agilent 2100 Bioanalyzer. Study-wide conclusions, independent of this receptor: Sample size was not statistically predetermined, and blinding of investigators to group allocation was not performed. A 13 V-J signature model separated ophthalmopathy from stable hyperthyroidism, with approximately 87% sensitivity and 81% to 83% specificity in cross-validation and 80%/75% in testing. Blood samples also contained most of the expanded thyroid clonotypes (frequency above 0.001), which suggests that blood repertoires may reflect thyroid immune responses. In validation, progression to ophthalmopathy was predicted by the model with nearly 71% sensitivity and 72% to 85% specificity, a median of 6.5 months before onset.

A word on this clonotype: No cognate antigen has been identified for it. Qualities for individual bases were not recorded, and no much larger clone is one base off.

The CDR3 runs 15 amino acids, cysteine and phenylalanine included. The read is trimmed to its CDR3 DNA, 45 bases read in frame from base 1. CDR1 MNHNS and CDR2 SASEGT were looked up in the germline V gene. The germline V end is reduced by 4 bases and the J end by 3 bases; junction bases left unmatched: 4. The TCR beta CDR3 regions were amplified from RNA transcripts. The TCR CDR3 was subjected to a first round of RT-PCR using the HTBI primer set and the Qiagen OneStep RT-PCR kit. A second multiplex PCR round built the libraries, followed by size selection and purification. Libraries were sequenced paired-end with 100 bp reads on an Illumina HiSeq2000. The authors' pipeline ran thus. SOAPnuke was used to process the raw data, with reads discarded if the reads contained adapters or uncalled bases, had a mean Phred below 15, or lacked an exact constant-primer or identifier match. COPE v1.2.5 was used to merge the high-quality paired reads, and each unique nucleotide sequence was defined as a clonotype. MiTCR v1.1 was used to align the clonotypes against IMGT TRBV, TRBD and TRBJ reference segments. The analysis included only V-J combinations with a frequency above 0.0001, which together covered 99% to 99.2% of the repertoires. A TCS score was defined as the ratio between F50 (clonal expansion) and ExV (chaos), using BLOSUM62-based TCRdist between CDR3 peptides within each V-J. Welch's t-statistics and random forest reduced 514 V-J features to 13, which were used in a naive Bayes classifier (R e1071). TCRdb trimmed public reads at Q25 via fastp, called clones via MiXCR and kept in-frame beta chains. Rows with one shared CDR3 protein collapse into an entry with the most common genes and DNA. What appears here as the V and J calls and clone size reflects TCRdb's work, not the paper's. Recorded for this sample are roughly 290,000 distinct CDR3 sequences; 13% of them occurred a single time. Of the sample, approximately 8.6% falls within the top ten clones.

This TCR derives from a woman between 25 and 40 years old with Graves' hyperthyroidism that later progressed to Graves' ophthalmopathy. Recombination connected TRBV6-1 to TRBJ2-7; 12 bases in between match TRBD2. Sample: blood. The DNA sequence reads TGTGCCAGCAGTGGACTAGCGGGGGCGAACTACGAGCAGTACTTC. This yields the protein CASSGLAGANYEQYF.